This T cell receptor beta chain came from a study of identical twins listed by TCRdb under 2016. Regarding the study in general: To test whether fetal clonotypes persist, the study used deep sequencing on TCR alpha and beta repertoires from monozygotic twins, unrelated adults of various ages, and cord blood. To rule out contamination, the twin experiments were replicated at different times with different library preparation protocols. What the work shows at the level of the full study, not this receptor alone: Excess twin sharing in beta out-of-frame sequences was weaker because fewer shared sequences lowered the signal-to-noise ratio. Out-of-frame TCR alpha sharing in monozygotic twins was systematically underestimated by recombination models, whereas sharing between unrelated individuals was in agreement with the recombination models. Invariant T cells such as MAIT and iNKT could partly confound zero-insertion analyses, though diverse VJ usage argued against this for most clonotypes. Because the same donors could not be followed over many years, conclusions were based on cross-sectional statistical analysis. Out-of-frame TCR alpha sequences shared between twins showed an excess of low generation-probability sequences compared with coincidental sharing between unrelated individuals. Abundant cord blood beta clonotypes carried fewer insertions; young adult naive repertoires showed a weaker similar trend, while memory repertoires showed none.

All donors were healthy Caucasians. The twin cohort comprised three pairs of female monozygotic twins, all aged roughly 18 to 30 years. Peripheral blood mononuclear cells were the source from which RNA for the TCR libraries was isolated. To note about this clonotype: What antigen it recognizes has not been identified. Qualities for individual bases were not recorded, and no much larger clone is one base off.

The library relied on 5' RACE. Sequencing relied on an Illumina HiSeq 2000. Template switching added a universal primer binding site, and the final cDNA carried a unique molecular identifier that allowed TCR cDNA molecules to be counted accurately. Specific primers in the conserved constant-segment region were used to synthesize first-strand cDNA for the TCR alpha and beta chains. To control for contamination, every cDNA library was double barcoded, receiving both a SMART-Mk sample barcode and Illumina barcodes. TruSeq adapter sequences along with Illumina sample barcodes were introduced in two successive PCR steps. The TCR alpha and beta cDNA libraries were sequenced on the Illumina HiSeq platform using custom primers. On the study's bioinformatics: Unique molecular identifiers were extracted from raw reads with MiGEC, and CDR3 positions were determined with MiXCR. Recombination models were inferred per individual with the repgenHMM and IGoR tools using an EM algorithm. Shared clonotypes were analyzed with the tcR package in R, and sharing was normalized by the product of cloneset sizes. To study raw recombination free of thymic and clonal selection effects, out-of-frame nonproductive sequences were analyzed. TCRdb cleaned the public reads at Q25 with fastp, built clones with MiXCR and kept in-frame beta chains. Rows merge per CDR3 protein into single entries with the most common DNA and genes. The V and J calls follow TCRdb's processing rather than the paper's. This sample is represented by about 890,000 distinct CDR3 sequences; around 12% of them were singletons. Around 1.6% of the sample lies in the top ten.

From the germline V gene (reference sequence), CDR1 is LGHDT and CDR2 is YNNKEL. V is shortened by 7 bases, J by 8 bases, and the region joining them spans 19 bases. The CDR3 contains 14 residues, cysteine and phenylalanine counted. Just CDR3 DNA is preserved here, 42 bases in frame from base 1. This same sample was also part of a study on yellow fever vaccine responses in identical twins. Looking at the second paper: According to the authors, in identical twins the way T cells responded to vaccination appeared partly convergent and partly personalized. In the study, vaccine-responding T cell clones were precisely tracked in identical twins.

The source of this sequence is a woman in her late teens or twenties in good health. Sequenced input: PBMCs. This chain is built from TRBV3-1 and TRBJ2-3, with the D gene uncertain. The sequenced DNA is TGTGCCAGCACCACATCTCAGGACGAAGGTACGCAGTATTTT. The translation is CASTTSQDEGTQYF.